Presented here are 7 T cell receptor beta chains from one specimen sequenced in a study of human T cells and chemical hapten exposure. The starting material, unfractionated whole blood, was used for total RNA extraction. A single record per CDR3 protein comes from TCRdb applying MiXCR to the 5' RACE reads. The sample has about 140,000 distinct CDR3 sequences; around 4.4% are singletons. Receptor source: a female donor in good health.

This clonotype appeared many times. The rearrangement uses TRBV12-3 or TRBV12-4 and TRBJ1-1; 8 positions agree with TRBD1. The CDR3 length is 14 residues. V trimming: 7 bases; J trimming: 5 bases; junction bases outside the gene matches: 9. The CDR3 bases are TGTGCCAGCACCCCCAGGGGGCCTCGAACTGAAGCTTTCTTT. It translates to CASTPRGPRTEAFF.

This clonotype was observed many times. The rearrangement uses TRBV29-1 and TRBJ2-1; D unresolved. The CDR3 runs to 12 residues. Per germline, CDR1 SQVTM and CDR2 ANQGSEA. Trimming pared 4 bases from V and 8 bases from J, leaving 12 bases between. CDR3 DNA sequence: TGCAGCGTTGTATCTGGTTCCCATGAGCAGTTCTTC. Translating it yields CSVVSGSHEQFF.

To note about this clonotype: This sequence may be a read error, since a much larger clone differs from it by one base. The chain is built from TRBV27 and TRBJ2-2; D perhaps matches TRBD1 (6 bases). The germline V gene encodes CDR1 MNHEY and CDR2 SMNVEV (reference sequence). Trimming removed 3 bases from V and 5 bases from J, with 22 bases in between. The CDR3 runs to 18 residues. The CDR3 reads CASSFIDRPGPLTGELFF. In nucleotides, the CDR3 is TGTGCCAGCAGTTTTATTGACAGGCCCGGTCCGTTGACCGGGGAGCTGTTTTTT.

This clonotype showed up many times. The chain carries TRBV24-1 and TRBJ2-2; 10 nucleotides agree with TRBD1. With 6 bases clipped from V and 7 bases from J, the junction kept 7 bases outside the gene matches. The CDR3 length is 15 residues. Germline CDR1 reads KGHDR; CDR2 reads SFDVKD. The CDR3 spells CATSPGQGYGGELFF. Written as DNA, the CDR3 is TGTGCCACCAGTCCGGGACAGGGGTACGGCGGGGAGCTGTTTTTT.

This clonotype was picked up many times. The V and J genes are TRBV28 and TRBJ2-3, with 11 positions matching TRBD2. V lost 5 bases, J lost 4 bases, and 5 bases stayed unmatched. Per germline, CDR1 MDHEN and CDR2 SYDVKM. The CDR3 has 15 residues. The CDR3 sequence: CASSLLAGVADTQYF. CDR3 DNA: TGTGCCAGCAGTCTACTAGCGGGGGTAGCAGATACGCAGTATTTT.

This clonotype was recorded many times. The chain employs TRBV18 and TRBJ1-1; TRBD1 might be the D (6 bases). Germline CDR1 KGHSH, CDR2 LQKENI. Trimming shortened V by 4 bases and J by 0 bases, and 9 bases separated the two germline ends. The CDR3 has 14 amino acids. CDR3 in amino acids: CASSQDRLNTEAFF. In nucleotides, the CDR3 is TGTGCCAGCTCACAGGACAGACTGAACACTGAAGCTTTCTTT.

Many counts were recorded for this clonotype. The chain joins TRBV7-2 to TRBJ2-3; 10 nucleotides align to TRBD2. V shed 5 bases, J shed 4 bases, and the junction held 9 bases outside the gene matches. The CDR3 runs 16 residues. The germline gives CDR1 SGHTA, CDR2 FQGNSA. The CDR3 nucleotides read TGTGCCAGCAGCACCCGACTAGCGGGTGGGTCAGATACGCAGTATTTT. Protein product: CASSTRLAGGSDTQYF. Using reference TRBV7-2 and TRBJ2-3 for the parts outside the CDR3, the full variable domain is GAGVSQSPSNKVTEKGKDVELRCDPISGHTALYWYRQSLGQGLEFLIYFQGNSAPDKSGLPSDRFSAERTGGSVSTLTIQRTQQEDSAVYLCASSTRLAGGSDTQYFGPGTRLTVL.